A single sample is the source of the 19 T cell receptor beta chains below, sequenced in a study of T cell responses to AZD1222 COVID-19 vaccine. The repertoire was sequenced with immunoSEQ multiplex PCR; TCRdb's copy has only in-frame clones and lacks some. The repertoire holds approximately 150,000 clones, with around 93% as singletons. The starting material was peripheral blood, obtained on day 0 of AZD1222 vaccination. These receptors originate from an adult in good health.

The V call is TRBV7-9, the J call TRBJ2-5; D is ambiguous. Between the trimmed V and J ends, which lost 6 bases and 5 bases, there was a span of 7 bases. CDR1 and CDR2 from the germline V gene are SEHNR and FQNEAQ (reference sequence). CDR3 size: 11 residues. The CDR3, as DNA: TGTGCCAGCAGTACTCTCGAGACCCAGTACTTC. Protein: CASSTLETQYF.

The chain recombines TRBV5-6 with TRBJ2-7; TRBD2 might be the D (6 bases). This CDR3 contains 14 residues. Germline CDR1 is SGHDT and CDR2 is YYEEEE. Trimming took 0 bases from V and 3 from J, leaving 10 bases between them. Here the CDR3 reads CASSLGGLYYEQYF. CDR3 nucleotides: TGTGCCAGCAGCTTGGGCGGACTATACTACGAGCAGTACTTC.

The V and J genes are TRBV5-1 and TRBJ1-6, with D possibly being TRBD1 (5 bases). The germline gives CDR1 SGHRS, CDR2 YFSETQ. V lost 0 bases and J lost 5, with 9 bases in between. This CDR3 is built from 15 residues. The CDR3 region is CASSLGGLDNSPLHF. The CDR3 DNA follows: TGCGCCAGCAGCTTGGGGGGACTGGATAATTCACCCCTCCACTTT. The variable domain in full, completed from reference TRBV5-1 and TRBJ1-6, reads KAGVTQTPRYLIKTRGQQVTLSCSPISGHRSVSWYQQTPGQGLQFLFEYFSETQRNKGNFPGRFSGRQFSNSRSEMNVSTLELGDSALYLCASSLGGLDNSPLHFGNGTRLTVT.

This chain's CDR3 is CAWRSEGDYGYTF. The CDR3 coding sequence is TGTGCCTGGCGGTCGGAGGGGGACTATGGCTACACCTTC. The rearrangement links TRBV30 to TRBJ1-2; D might be TRBD1 (6 bases). Trimming pared 5 bases from V and 3 bases from J, leaving 13 bases between. From germline, CDR1 is GTSNPN and CDR2 SVGIG (reference sequence). There are 13 residues in the CDR3.

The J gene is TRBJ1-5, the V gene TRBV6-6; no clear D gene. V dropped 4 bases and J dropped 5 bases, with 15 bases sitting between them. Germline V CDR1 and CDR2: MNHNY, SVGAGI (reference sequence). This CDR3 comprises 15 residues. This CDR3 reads CASSWTSGRDQPQHF. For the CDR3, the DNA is TGTGCCAGCAGTTGGACTAGCGGGAGGGATCAGCCCCAGCATTTT.

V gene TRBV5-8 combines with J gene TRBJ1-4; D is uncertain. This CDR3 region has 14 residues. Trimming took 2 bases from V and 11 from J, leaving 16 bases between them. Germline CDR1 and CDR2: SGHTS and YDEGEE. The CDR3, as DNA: TGTGCCAGCAGCTTAAACACCGGGTTTGTCAAACTGTTTTTT. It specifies CASSLNTGFVKLFF.

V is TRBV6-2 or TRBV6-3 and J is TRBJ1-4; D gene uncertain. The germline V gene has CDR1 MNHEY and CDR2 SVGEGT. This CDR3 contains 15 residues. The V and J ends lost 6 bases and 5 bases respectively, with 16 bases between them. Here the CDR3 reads CASSPQVVWNEKLFF. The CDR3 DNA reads TGTGCCAGCAGCCCTCAAGTTGTGTGGAATGAAAAACTGTTTTTT.

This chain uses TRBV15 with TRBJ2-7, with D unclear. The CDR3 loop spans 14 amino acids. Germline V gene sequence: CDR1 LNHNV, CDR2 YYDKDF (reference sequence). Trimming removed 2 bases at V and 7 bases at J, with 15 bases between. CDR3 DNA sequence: TGTGCCACCAGCAGATCCCCCAAGGCGGAGGAGCAGTACTTC. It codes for CATSRSPKAEEQYF.

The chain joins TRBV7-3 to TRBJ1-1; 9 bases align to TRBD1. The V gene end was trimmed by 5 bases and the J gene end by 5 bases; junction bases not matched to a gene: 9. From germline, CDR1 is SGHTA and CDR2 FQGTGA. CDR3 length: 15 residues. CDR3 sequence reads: CASSPQGARETEAFF. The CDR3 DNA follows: TGTGCCAGCAGCCCACAGGGGGCTCGAGAAACTGAAGCTTTCTTT.

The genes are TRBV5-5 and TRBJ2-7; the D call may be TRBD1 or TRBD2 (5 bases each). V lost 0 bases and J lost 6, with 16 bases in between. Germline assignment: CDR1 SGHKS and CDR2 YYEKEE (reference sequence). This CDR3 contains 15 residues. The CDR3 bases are TGTGCCAGCAGCTTGGGGGGCACTAGTATCGGCGAGCAGTACTTC. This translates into CASSLGGTSIGEQYF.

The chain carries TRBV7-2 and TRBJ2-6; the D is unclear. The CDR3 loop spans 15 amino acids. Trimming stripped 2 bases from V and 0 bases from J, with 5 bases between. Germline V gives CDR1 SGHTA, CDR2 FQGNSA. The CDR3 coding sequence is TGTGCCAGCAGCTTAACCCACTCTGGGGCCAACGTCCTGACTTTC. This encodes CASSLTHSGANVLTF.

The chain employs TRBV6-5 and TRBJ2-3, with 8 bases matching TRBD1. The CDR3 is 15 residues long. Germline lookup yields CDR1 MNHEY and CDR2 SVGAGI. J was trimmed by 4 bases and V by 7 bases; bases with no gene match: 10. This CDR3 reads CASKQGEVAPDTQYF. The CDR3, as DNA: TGTGCCAGCAAACAGGGGGAGGTAGCACCAGATACGCAGTATTTT.

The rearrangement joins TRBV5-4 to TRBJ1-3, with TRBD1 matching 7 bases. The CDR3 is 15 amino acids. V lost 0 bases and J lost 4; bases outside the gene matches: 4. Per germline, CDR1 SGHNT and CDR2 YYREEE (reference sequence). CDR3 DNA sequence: TGTGCCAGCAGCTTGGCCCGGACAGGCGGAAACACCATATATTTT. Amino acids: CASSLARTGGNTIYF.

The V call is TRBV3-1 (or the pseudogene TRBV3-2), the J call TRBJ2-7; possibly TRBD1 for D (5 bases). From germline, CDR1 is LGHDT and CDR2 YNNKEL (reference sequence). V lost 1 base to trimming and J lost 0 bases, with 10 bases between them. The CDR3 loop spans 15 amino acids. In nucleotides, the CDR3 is TGTGCCAGCAGCCAAGGGACACTTGTCTCCTACGAGCAGTACTTC. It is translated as CASSQGTLVSYEQYF.

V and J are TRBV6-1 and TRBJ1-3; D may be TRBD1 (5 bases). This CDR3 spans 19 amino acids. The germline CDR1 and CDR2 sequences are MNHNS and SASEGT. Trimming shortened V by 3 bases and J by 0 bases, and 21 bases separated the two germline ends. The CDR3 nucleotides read TGTGCCAGCAGTGAGGGGGGATATGCGGGAACCCTCTCTGGAAACACCATATATTTT. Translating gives CASSEGGYAGTLSGNTIYF.

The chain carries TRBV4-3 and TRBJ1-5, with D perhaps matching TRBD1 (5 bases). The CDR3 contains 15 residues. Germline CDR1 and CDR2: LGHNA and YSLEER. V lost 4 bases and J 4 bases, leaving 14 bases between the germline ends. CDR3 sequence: CASSPGRGGNQPQHF. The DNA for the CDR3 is TGCGCCAGCAGCCCTGGGAGGGGAGGTAATCAGCCCCAGCATTTT.

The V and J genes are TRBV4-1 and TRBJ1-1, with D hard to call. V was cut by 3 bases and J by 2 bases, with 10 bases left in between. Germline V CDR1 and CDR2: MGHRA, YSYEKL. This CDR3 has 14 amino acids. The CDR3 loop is CASSQPLENTEAFF. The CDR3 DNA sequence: TGCGCCAGCAGCCAGCCTCTTGAAAACACTGAAGCTTTCTTT.

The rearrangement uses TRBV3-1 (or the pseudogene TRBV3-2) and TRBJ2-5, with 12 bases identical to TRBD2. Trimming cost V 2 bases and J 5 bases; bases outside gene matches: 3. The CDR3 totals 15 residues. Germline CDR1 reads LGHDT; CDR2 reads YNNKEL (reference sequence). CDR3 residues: CASSQLGTSGETQYF. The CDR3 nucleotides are TGTGCCAGCAGCCAACTAGGGACTAGCGGGGAGACCCAGTACTTC.

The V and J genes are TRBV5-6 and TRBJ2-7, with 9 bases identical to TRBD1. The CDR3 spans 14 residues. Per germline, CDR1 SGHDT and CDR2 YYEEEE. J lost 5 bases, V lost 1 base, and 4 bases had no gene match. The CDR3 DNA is TGTGCCAGCAGCTTGACGGGACAGGGTAACGAGCAGTACTTC. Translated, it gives CASSLTGQGNEQYF.